The next 28 T cell receptor beta chains were all read from a single sample in a study of blood T cell repertoires in COVID-19. Here immunoSEQ multiplex PCR was the method, and the copy in TCRdb shows in-frame clones only, minus some. The table records hundreds of thousands of clones, around 91% of them present only once. Sequencing was performed on PBMCs or T cells enriched from blood (not recorded which). The receptor source for this set is a woman in her late teens or twenties with acute COVID-19.

This rearrangement joins TRBV4-2 to TRBJ2-1, with 12 bases aligning to TRBD2. CDR3 length: 20 amino acids. V was clipped by 0 bases and J by 4 bases; unmatched bases: 13. The germline V gene has CDR1 LGHNA and CDR2 YNFKEQ. The CDR3 protein is CASSQDPIFRTSGIYNEQFF. DNA of the CDR3: TGTGCCAGCAGCCAAGATCCCATATTCAGGACTAGCGGGATATACAATGAGCAGTTCTTC.

This clone occurred once. The chain has TRBV3-1 (or the pseudogene TRBV3-2) and TRBJ2-1, with D perhaps matching TRBD2 (5 bases). Trimming left V 3 bases short and J 9 bases short, with 9 bases between. The CDR3 totals 12 residues. In germline, CDR1 is LGHDT, CDR2 YNNKEL (reference sequence). CDR3 DNA sequence: TGTGCCAGCAGCCAGGGCGCGGGTGAGCAGTTCTTC. Residues: CASSQGAGEQFF.

The chain couples TRBV12-3 or TRBV12-4 to TRBJ1-3, with D possibly TRBD1 on 5 matching bases. V lost 8 bases, J lost 10 bases, and 15 bases lay in between. The CDR3 covers 12 residues. This CDR3 reads CASGTNGGTIYF. CDR3 DNA sequence: TGTGCCAGCGGCACTAATGGGGGGACCATATATTTT.

The chain recombines TRBV11-2 with TRBJ2-7; 13 bases match TRBD2. The trim removed 1 base at V and 7 bases at J, leaving 4 bases unmatched. This CDR3 region has 15 residues. The germline V gene has CDR1 SGHAT and CDR2 FQNNGV. CDR3 loop: CASSLVPGLAGEQYF. Here the CDR3 DNA reads TGTGCCAGCAGCTTAGTTCCGGGACTAGCGGGGGAGCAGTACTTC.

CDR3 sequence reads: CATGLAGELVSEQYF. The CDR3 DNA reads as TGTGCCACTGGACTAGCGGGAGAATTGGTGTCCGAGCAGTACTTC. This chain uses TRBV7-9 with TRBJ2-7, with 13 bases identical to TRBD2. V shed 10 bases and J 6 bases; nucleotides not matched to a gene: 12. Germline loops: CDR1 SEHNR, CDR2 FQNEAQ (reference sequence). This CDR3 region has 15 residues. The complete variable domain, with remaining parts taken from reference TRBV7-9 and TRBJ2-7, reads DTGVSQNPRHKITKRGQNVTFRCDPISEHNRLYWYRQTLGQGPEFLTYFQNEAQLEKSRLLSDRFSAERPKGSFSTLEIQRTEQGDSAMYLCATGLAGELVSEQYFGPGTRLTVT.

This chain uses TRBV7-9 with TRBJ1-3; 9 bases match TRBD1. Germline V gene data show CDR1 as SEHNR and CDR2 as FQNEAQ (reference sequence). V trimming: 4 bases; J trimming: 2 bases; junction bases outside the gene matches: 3. CDR3 length: 15 residues. For the CDR3, the DNA is TGTGCCAGCAGCTATGGACAGGGGACTGGAAACACCATATATTTT. It encodes CASSYGQGTGNTIYF.

The chain carries TRBV11-3 and TRBJ2-2, with D possibly TRBD1 on 5 matching bases. This CDR3 spans 12 amino acids. Germline CDR1 and CDR2: SGHNT and YENEEA. Trimming cost V 3 bases and J 7 bases, with 6 bases left between them. CDR3 sequence: CASSFRDGELFF. In nucleotides, the CDR3 is TGTGCCAGCAGCTTCAGGGACGGGGAGCTGTTTTTT.

The gene calls are TRBV11-3 and TRBJ2-2; 10 positions match TRBD2. The CDR3 is 17 amino acids. Germline assignment: CDR1 SGHNT and CDR2 YENEEA. V gave up 5 bases and J gave up 0 bases; unmatched junction bases: 6. Written as DNA, the CDR3 is TGTGCCAGCAGCGCCGGACTAGCGGAGCCGAACACCGGGGAGCTGTTTTTT. As protein: CASSAGLAEPNTGELFF.

CDR3 nucleotide sequence: TGTGCCTGGAGGATAGCGGGGGCCTCGGTGGAGCAGTTCTTC. It translates to CAWRIAGASVEQFF. J is TRBJ2-1 and V is TRBV30, with TRBD2 matching over 9 bases. The CDR3 loop spans 14 amino acids. The V gene end was trimmed by 3 bases and the J gene end by 10 bases; junction bases not matched to a gene: 10. In germline, CDR1 is GTSNPN, CDR2 SVGIG (reference sequence).

This chain connects TRBV10-1 to TRBJ2-3; TRBD2 is a possible D gene (5 bases). Trimming removed 5 bases from V and 3 bases from J, with 9 bases in between. This CDR3 spans 13 amino acids. Germline-derived CDR1 and CDR2 are WNHNN and SYGVQD (reference sequence). The CDR3 loop is CASSRDSTDTQYF. CDR3 nucleotides: TGCGCCAGCAGTCGGGATAGTACAGATACGCAGTATTTT.

CDR3 protein: CASSFFAGGGEKLFF. The CDR3, as DNA: TGTGCCAGCAGCTTCTTCGCGGGGGGCGGCGAAAAACTGTTTTTT. The rearrangement links TRBV7-8 to TRBJ1-4; TRBD1 might be the D (6 bases). The CDR3 loop spans 15 amino acids. Germline-derived CDR1 and CDR2 are SGHVS and FQNEAQ. V was trimmed by 3 bases and J by 8 bases, leaving 16 bases between them.

The rearrangement joins TRBV5-6 to TRBJ1-3; 8 bases line up with TRBD1. The CDR3 is made up of 18 amino acids. Germline V gene sequence: CDR1 SGHDT, CDR2 YYEEEE. The V segment lost 0 bases and the J segment 3 bases; nucleotides outside the gene matches: 11. The CDR3 region has the DNA TGTGCCAGCAGCTTGGTCGGAATGGCAGGGGGCTTTGGAAACACCATATATTTT. Encoded protein: CASSLVGMAGGFGNTIYF.

In its sample, this clone was seen once. The gene calls are TRBV2 and TRBJ1-1; 9 bases align to TRBD1. Germline V gene sequence: CDR1 SNHLY, CDR2 FYNNEI. The CDR3 sequence is 15 residues long. The V and J ends lost 4 bases and 1 base, in that order; junction bases with no gene match: 4. The CDR3 here is CASSASTGGNTEAFF. The CDR3 DNA sequence: TGTGCCAGCAGTGCCTCGACAGGGGGGAACACTGAAGCTTTCTTT.

The chain is built from TRBV5-6 and TRBJ2-7; D not resolved. The CDR3 is 13 residues long. Germline CDR1 and CDR2: SGHDT and YYEEEE. V lost 5 bases, J lost 2 bases, and 11 bases lay in between. The CDR3 loop reads CASRGSNTYEQYF. DNA of the CDR3: TGTGCCAGCAGGGGCAGTAATACCTACGAGCAGTACTTC.

The chain joins TRBV3-1 (or the pseudogene TRBV3-2) to TRBJ2-3; D remains ambiguous. Germline V gene lookup returns CDR1 LGHDT and CDR2 YNNKEL (reference sequence). CDR3 length: 15 amino acids. Trimming removed 1 base at V and 1 base at J, with 9 bases between. The CDR3 loop is CASSQAGPRTDTQYF. CDR3 nucleotides: TGTGCCAGCAGCCAAGCTGGGCCACGCACAGATACGCAGTATTTT.

This chain joins TRBV4-1 and TRBJ2-1, with TRBD2 identical over 14 bases. The V gene end was trimmed by 1 base and the J gene end by 0 bases; junction bases not matched to a gene: 5. Per germline, CDR1 MGHRA and CDR2 YSYEKL. The CDR3 is 19 amino acids. Here the CDR3 reads CASSQGLAGGDSSYNEQFF. The CDR3 region has the DNA TGCGCCAGCAGCCAAGGACTAGCGGGAGGGGATAGCTCCTACAATGAGCAGTTCTTC.

The chain uses TRBV27 and TRBJ1-2; D remains ambiguous. Germline loops: CDR1 MNHEY, CDR2 SMNVEV (reference sequence). This CDR3 has 13 residues. V was cut by 5 bases and J by 0 bases, with 7 bases left in between. CDR3: CASSALANYGYTF. The CDR3 nucleotides are TGTGCCAGCAGTGCATTAGCTAACTATGGCTACACCTTC.

V and J are TRBV7-8 and TRBJ2-6, with D perhaps TRBD1 (7 bases). Per germline, CDR1 SGHVS and CDR2 FQNEAQ. V was trimmed by 3 bases and J by 0 bases, leaving 9 bases between them. The CDR3 length is 16 residues. Here the CDR3 reads CASSFQGGSGANVLTF. CDR3 DNA: TGTGCCAGCAGCTTTCAGGGGGGCTCTGGGGCCAACGTCCTGACTTTC.

V gene TRBV23-1 combines with J gene TRBJ2-7; D unresolved. TRBV23-1 is identified as an open reading frame with a role that is uncertain. The CDR3 runs to 11 residues. The germline V and J ends were trimmed by 8 bases and 7 bases, with 12 bases remaining between them. CDR3 residues: CASPPTGEQYF. Written as DNA, the CDR3 is TGCGCCAGCCCCCCGACTGGGGAGCAGTACTTC.

The rearrangement joins TRBV5-5 to TRBJ1-1, with TRBD1 matching over 12 bases. J lost 1 base, V lost 4 bases, and 8 bases had no gene match. This CDR3 has 17 residues. Per the germline V gene, CDR1 is SGHKS and CDR2 is YYEKEE (reference sequence). CDR3 sequence (DNA): TGTGCCAGCAGCCCGGGGACAGGGGGCGGGAGGAACACTGAAGCTTTCTTT. It codes for CASSPGTGGGRNTEAFF.

This sequence joins TRBV27 and TRBJ2-7, with TRBD2 matching 7 bases. The CDR3 has 15 residues. Germline lookup yields CDR1 MNHEY and CDR2 SMNVEV (reference sequence). The J segment lost 0 bases and the V segment lost 2 bases, leaving 4 bases of the junction unmatched. The CDR3 nucleotides read TGTGCCAGCAGTTTAACTAGCGTCTCCTCCTACGAGCAGTACTTC. It encodes CASSLTSVSSYEQYF.

This chain uses TRBV5-1 with TRBJ1-5; D uncertain. V gave up 4 bases and J gave up 7 bases, with 15 bases separating them. The CDR3 is 14 amino acids. Germline V gives CDR1 SGHRS, CDR2 YFSETQ. The CDR3 reads CASSIIPGYQPQHF. In nucleotides, the CDR3 is TGCGCCAGCAGCATAATACCGGGTTACCAGCCCCAGCATTTT.

This sequence joins TRBV15 and TRBJ2-1; D might be TRBD2 (6 bases). CDR1 LNHNV and CDR2 YYDKDF come from the germline V gene (reference sequence). Deletions cut 5 bases from V and 4 bases from J, with 18 bases between. CDR3 size: 16 residues. The CDR3 DNA reads as TGTGCCACCAGCCTAGGTCTTAGCGGAGGATACAATGAGCAGTTCTTC. Translating gives CATSLGLSGGYNEQFF.

The chain joins TRBV5-1 to TRBJ1-1; 9 positions match TRBD1. CDR1 is SGHRS, CDR2 YFSETQ, per germline. This CDR3 comprises 17 residues. J was trimmed by 5 bases and V by 1 base; bases with no gene match: 12. CDR3 protein: CASSLWGQGGVGTEAFF. In DNA, the CDR3 is TGCGCCAGCAGCTTGTGGGGACAGGGTGGTGTCGGGACTGAAGCTTTCTTT.

The rearrangement joins TRBV18 to TRBJ2-7, with 7 bases identical to TRBD2. There are 13 residues in the CDR3. Germline V gene data show CDR1 as KGHSH and CDR2 as LQKENI. Trimming took 2 bases from V and 5 from J; bases not matched to a gene: 3. The CDR3 protein is CASSPGTKDEQYF. The CDR3 nucleotides are TGTGCCAGCTCACCAGGGACTAAAGACGAGCAGTACTTC.

This clone was detected a few times. This rearrangement joins TRBV7-2 to TRBJ1-4; 9 nucleotides align to TRBD1. Trimming took 5 bases from V and 0 from J; bases not matched to a gene: 1. The CDR3 consists of 15 residues. The germline V gene encodes CDR1 SGHTA and CDR2 FQGNSA. The CDR3 DNA is TGTGCCAGCAGCAGGACAGGGGCAACTAATGAAAAACTGTTTTTT. Its protein is CASSRTGATNEKLFF.

V usage is TRBV7-9 and J usage is TRBJ2-3; TRBD1 matches at 8 bases. Germline V CDR1 and CDR2: SEHNR, FQNEAQ (reference sequence). With V trimmed by 5 bases and J by 0 bases, 4 bases remained unmatched. The CDR3 is made up of 15 amino acids. CDR3 residues: CASSPQGVSTDTQYF. In nucleotides, the CDR3 is TGTGCCAGCAGCCCACAGGGGGTGAGCACAGATACGCAGTATTTT.

This chain links TRBV7-3 with TRBJ2-6; 12 bases match TRBD2. CDR3 length: 18 residues. Unmatched junction bases numbered 5, after V lost 4 bases and J lost 1 base. Germline-derived CDR1 and CDR2 are SGHTA and FQGTGA. The CDR3 DNA follows: TGTGCCAGCAGCTCCGGACTAGCGGGAATGTCTGGGGCCAACGTCCTGACTTTC. Its translation is CASSSGLAGMSGANVLTF.